These 18 T cell receptor beta chains were sequenced from one sample in a study of cytomegalovirus exposure and HLA in healthy donors. With 60 Vbeta and 13 Jbeta primers, the PCR was carried out. Data came from immunoSEQ multiplex PCR; TCRdb stores just in-frame clones and leaves some out. The table records 130,000 to 150,000 clones, 75% to 80% of them present only once. Sequencing was carried out using PBMCs. These receptors were taken from a man between 18 and 29 years old in good health and CMV-seronegative.

The chain is built from TRBV10-3 and TRBJ2-7, with TRBD1 identical over 9 bases. V gave up 5 bases and J gave up 7 bases; unmatched junction bases: 6. This CDR3 has 13 amino acids. Per the germline V gene, CDR1 is ENHRY and CDR2 is SYGVKD. The CDR3 reads CAISSGQGREQYF. As DNA, the CDR3 is TGTGCCATCAGTTCGGGACAGGGTCGGGAGCAGTACTTC.

The rearrangement joins TRBV4-2 to TRBJ1-5; D unclear. This CDR3 comprises 15 residues. V dropped 0 bases and J dropped 1 base, with 7 bases sitting between them. Germline assignment: CDR1 LGHNA and CDR2 YNFKEQ. As DNA, the CDR3 is TGTGCCAGCAGCCAAGATACGGGGAGCAATCAGCCCCAGCATTTT. It specifies CASSQDTGSNQPQHF.

This clone has just a few counts. V is TRBV6-1 and J is TRBJ2-2; perhaps TRBD1 as D (6 bases). V was clipped by 2 bases and J by 2 bases, with 12 bases between them. This CDR3 contains 16 residues. Looked up from germline, CDR1 is MNHNS and CDR2 is SASEGT. CDR3 bases: TGTGCCAGCAGTGAAATCGACAGGCCAAACACCGGGGAGCTGTTTTTT. Protein sequence: CASSEIDRPNTGELFF.

V is TRBV6-1 and J is TRBJ2-7; 10 bases agree with TRBD1. From germline, CDR1 is MNHNS and CDR2 SASEGT. The CDR3 spans 14 residues. V shed 7 bases and J 6 bases; nucleotides not matched to a gene: 9. CDR3 sequence: CASTRGQGTGEQYF. CDR3 nucleotides: TGTGCCAGCACCCGGGGACAGGGGACGGGCGAGCAGTACTTC.

The chain has TRBV7-2 and TRBJ2-2, with D tentatively TRBD1 (5 bases). Germline V gene data show CDR1 as SGHTA and CDR2 as FQGNSA. Trimming pared 8 bases from V and 3 bases from J, leaving 13 bases between. The CDR3 extends over 14 amino acids. CDR3 loop: CASFVGQHTGELFF. The CDR3 bases are TGTGCCAGCTTCGTCGGACAACACACCGGGGAGCTGTTTTTT.

This rearrangement joins TRBV2 to TRBJ2-7; TRBD1 matches 7 bases. Per germline, CDR1 SNHLY and CDR2 FYNNEI. Trimming took 7 bases from V and 3 from J; bases not matched to a gene: 3. The CDR3 has 12 residues. The CDR3 DNA reads as TGTGCCAGCACCGGGGACAGCTACGAGCAGTACTTC. Translating gives CASTGDSYEQYF.

In its sample, this clone was seen a few times. This chain uses TRBV25-1 with TRBJ2-1; 7 bases are shared with TRBD1. Germline CDR1 and CDR2: MGHDK and SYGVNS. The CDR3 spans 13 residues. After removal of 8 bases from V and 2 bases from J, the junction contained 3 bases not matched to a gene. CDR3 sequence (DNA): TGTGCCAGCCTACAGGGGACCTACAATGAGCAGTTCTTC. Amino acids: CASLQGTYNEQFF.

This clone showed up just a few times. This sequence joins TRBV7-8 and TRBJ1-5; D may be TRBD1 (6 bases). Trimming left V 6 bases short and J 3 bases short, with 18 bases between. Germline CDR1 SGHVS, CDR2 FQNEAQ. This CDR3 spans 16 amino acids. CDR3 bases: TGTGCCAGCAGTCTCGGGCGGGGGGCCCACAATCAGCCCCAGCATTTT. Its translation: CASSLGRGAHNQPQHF. The whole variable domain, remainder taken from reference TRBV7-8 and TRBJ1-5, is GAGVSQSPRYKVAKRGQDVALRCDPISGHVSLFWYQQALGQGPEFLTYFQNEAQLDKSGLPSDRFFAERPEGSVSTLKIQRTQQEDSAVYLCASSLGRGAHNQPQHFGDGTRLSIL.

CDR3 sequence reads: CASSLAGGDGAFF. CDR3 bases: TGTGCCAGCAGCTTAGCTGGGGGCGACGGAGCTTTCTTT. The rearrangement uses TRBV11-2 and TRBJ1-1, with a tentative D call TRBD1 (6 bases). CDR3 length: 13 amino acids. Germline V CDR1 and CDR2: SGHAT, FQNNGV. Trimming removed 1 base at V and 10 bases at J, with 13 bases between.

V gene TRBV19 combines with J gene TRBJ2-3, with 8 bases identical to TRBD2. The germline V gene has CDR1 LNHDA and CDR2 SQIVND (reference sequence). J gave up 4 bases and V 10 bases, and 13 bases lay outside the gene matches. The CDR3 consists of 15 residues. CDR3 protein: CAIRGSGRGPDTQYF. CDR3 in DNA: TGTGCCATTAGAGGCAGCGGGAGAGGGCCAGATACGCAGTATTTT.

J is TRBJ2-7 and V is TRBV4-1, with TRBD2 matching over 16 bases. The CDR3 is made up of 19 amino acids. Germline V gives CDR1 MGHRA, CDR2 YSYEKL. V lost 5 bases and J lost 5; bases outside the gene matches: 15. This CDR3 reads CASSFPGLAGGQPMDEQYF. In DNA form, the CDR3 reads TGCGCCAGCAGCTTTCCGGGACTAGCGGGAGGGCAACCTATGGACGAGCAGTACTTC.

The chain combines TRBV6-5 with TRBJ2-3; D perhaps matches TRBD2 (6 bases). CDR1 and CDR2 from the germline V gene are MNHEY and SVGAGI. Trimming stripped 2 bases from V and 3 bases from J, with 12 bases between. CDR3 length: 15 amino acids. CDR3 in amino acids: CASSYASGGTDTQYF. CDR3 nucleotide sequence: TGTGCCAGCAGTTACGCCTCCGGGGGAACAGATACGCAGTATTTT.

This clone came up a few times. The genes are TRBV6-1 and TRBJ2-3; TRBD1 might be the D (6 bases). Germline values: CDR1 MNHNS, CDR2 SASEGT. Deletions cut 7 bases from V and 0 bases from J, with 11 bases between. The CDR3 is 14 amino acids. CDR3 in amino acids: CASMEDRSTDTQYF. In nucleotides, the CDR3 is TGTGCCAGCATGGAGGACAGAAGCACAGATACGCAGTATTTT.

CDR3 amino acids: CASSLAGGDQPQHF. The CDR3 DNA follows: TGCGCCAGCAGCTTGGCCGGGGGTGATCAGCCCCAGCATTTT. The chain is built from TRBV5-1 and TRBJ1-5; possible D gene TRBD1, 5 bases. The V and J ends lost 0 bases and 5 bases respectively, with 9 bases between them. CDR3 size: 14 residues. The germline V gene has CDR1 SGHRS and CDR2 YFSETQ.

CDR3 sequence: CASFDRAVVGEQYF. CDR3 DNA sequence: TGTGCCAGCTTTGACAGGGCCGTCGTTGGCGAGCAGTACTTC. The gene calls are TRBV6-1 and TRBJ2-5, with 7 nucleotides matching TRBD1. The J call is doubtful: the DNA matches TRBJ2-7 better. The CDR3 extends over 14 amino acids. Germline CDR1 is MNHNS and CDR2 is SASEGT.

The V gene is TRBV5-1, the J gene TRBJ1-6, with 10 bases that match TRBD1. V gave up 2 bases and J gave up 7 bases; unmatched junction bases: 3. The CDR3 sequence is 15 residues long. Germline V gene lookup returns CDR1 SGHRS and CDR2 YFSETQ. The CDR3 loop is CASSLGTGENSPLHF. The CDR3 bases are TGCGCCAGCAGCTTAGGGACAGGGGAAAATTCACCCCTCCACTTT. Variable domain in full (rest from reference TRBV5-1 and TRBJ1-6): KAGVTQTPRYLIKTRGQQVTLSCSPISGHRSVSWYQQTPGQGLQFLFEYFSETQRNKGNFPGRFSGRQFSNSRSEMNVSTLELGDSALYLCASSLGTGENSPLHFGNGTRLTVT.

This clone was picked up one time. This chain links TRBV19 with TRBJ2-7, with TRBD2 matching 10 bases. This CDR3 contains 14 residues. Germline loops: CDR1 LNHDA, CDR2 SQIVND (reference sequence). V shed 5 bases and J 0 bases; nucleotides not matched to a gene: 1. Here the CDR3 reads CASSASGGSYEQYF. The CDR3 DNA reads TGTGCCAGTAGTGCTAGCGGGGGCTCCTACGAGCAGTACTTC.

The chain combines TRBV5-1 with TRBJ2-1; unclear D gene. V lost 0 bases to trimming and J lost 7 bases, with 8 bases between them. The CDR3 loop spans 13 amino acids. Germline loops: CDR1 SGHRS, CDR2 YFSETQ. In DNA, the CDR3 is TGCGCCAGCAGCTTGGAATCTACTAATGAGCAGTTCTTC. The encoded protein is CASSLESTNEQFF.